Listed below are T cell receptor beta chains from one sample, sequenced in a study of T cell repertoires in cytomegalovirus infection. TCRdb redid the calling of the reads with MiXCR, one entry per CDR3 protein. Of more than 350,000 distinct CDR3 sequences listed, about a third are singletons. The sequencing sample was made of PBMCs. These receptors all stem from a human donor in good health (CMV status not recorded). Some clones in this sample may be carry-over from other donors' samples. Each CDR3 is given with its conserved first and last residue. The order of the fields is D gene, J gene, clone size, V gene, CDR3 DNA, CDR3 protein. D genes are given only for firm matches. For some rows the clone size is stated as once, few or many, or as a class when expanded; others skip it.

.	TRBJ2-2	.	TRBV18	TGTGCCAGCTCACCATCAGGCGTATTTCCCGGGGAGCTGTTTTTT	CASSPSGVFPGELFF
TRBD1	TRBJ2-1	few	TRBV29-1	TGCAGCGTTTCCATTGGGACAGCCATCAATGAGCAGTTCTTC	CSVSIGTAINEQFF
TRBD2	TRBJ2-1	few	TRBV6-6	TGTGCCAGCAGTTACGGGGGACTAGCGGGGGACTATGAGCAGTTCTTC	CASSYGGLAGDYEQFF
.	TRBJ1-3	.	TRBV7-9	TGTTCCATCAGCCGCGGGATCTCTGGAAACACCATATATTTT	CSISRGISGNTIYF
TRBD1	TRBJ1-1	.	TRBV6-5	TGTGCCAGCAGTAAGGGACAGGGGGCCCGCGAAGCTTTCTTT	CASSKGQGAREAFF
TRBD1	TRBJ2-5	few	TRBV19	TGTGCCAGTAGCCCCCTGGGACAGGGCGGAGAGACCCAGTACTTC	CASSPLGQGGETQYF
.	TRBJ1-5	.	TRBV10-3	TGTGCCATCCCCCTGGGCAGGGATGAGCATCAGCCCCAGCATTTT	CAIPLGRDEHQPQHF
TRBD1	TRBJ1-2	.	TRBV19	TGTGCCATTAAGGGAATCGGGACAGCACCTTTACTTAACTATGGCTACACCTTC	CAIKGIGTAPLLNYGYTF
.	TRBJ2-3	.	TRBV6-2/TRBV6-3	TGTGCCAGCAGTACAACCCCAGACAGCACAGATATGCAGTATTTT	CASSTTPDSTDMQYF
TRBD1	TRBJ1-4	many	TRBV11-2	TGTGCCAGCAGCGGATGGACAGGGTCTTCTGAAAAACTGTTTTTT	CASSGWTGSSEKLFF
TRBD1	TRBJ1-6	.	TRBV20-1	TGCAGTGCTTCTATGGACAGGGATAATTCACCCCTCCACTTT	CSASMDRDNSPLHF
.	TRBJ1-6	.	TRBV20-1	TGCAGTGCTAGGCCCCAGGGGATTATTAATTCACCCCTCCACTTT	CSARPQGIINSPLHF
TRBD1	TRBJ1-1	few	TRBV6-5	TGTGCCAGCAGTTACTCCGGGACAGGGGGACGACGCACTGAAGCTTTCTTT	CASSYSGTGGRRTEAFF
TRBD2	TRBJ2-3	many	TRBV7-2	TGTGCCAGCAGCCCACGGACTAGCGGGGGGCGTGTTTTTTTAGCAGATACGCAGTATTTT	CASSPRTSGGRVFLADTQYF
TRBD2	TRBJ2-3	many	TRBV7-2	TGTGCCAGCAGGCTTAGGATCGACCTAGCGGGGGGCACAGATACGCAGTATTTT	CASRLRIDLAGGTDTQYF
.	TRBJ1-2	many	TRBV7-2	TGTGCCAGCGGGGGAGGGCAGAACAAAAATAACTATGGCTACACCTTC	CASGGGQNKNNYGYTF
.	TRBJ2-4	.	TRBV19	TGTGCCAGTAGTATGGGGTCGGCCAAAAACATTCAGTACTTC	CASSMGSAKNIQYF
TRBD1	TRBJ1-1	.	TRBV27	TGTGCCAGCAGTTTAATGGGACAGGGGCGTGAAGCTTTCTTT	CASSLMGQGREAFF
.	TRBJ1-5	.	TRBV7-8	TGTGCCAGCAGTTTAATAGTTGAGTCCAATCAGCCCCAGCATTTT	CASSLIVESNQPQHF
.	TRBJ1-2	.	TRBV5-1	TGCGCCAGCAGTTCTCACAATGGGACGGCTCTACACTATGGCTACACCTTC	CASSSHNGTALHYGYTF
.	TRBJ1-1	.	TRBV29-1	TGCAGCGTGGCAGGTAGTTCGGGGACTGAAGCTTTCTTT	CSVAGSSGTEAFF
.	TRBJ2-5	few	TRBV4-3	TGCGCCAGCAGCCAAGGGGGGGCGCGAGAGACCCAGTACTTC	CASSQGGARETQYF
TRBD1	TRBJ1-5	many	TRBV28	TGTGCCAGCAGTTACCGGGACAGGGGACGGCATCAGCCCCAGCATTTT	CASSYRDRGRHQPQHF
TRBD1	TRBJ1-6	.	TRBV7-9	TGTGCCAGCAGCTTAGGGGACAGGGGTATTTCACCCCTCCACTTT	CASSLGDRGISPLHF